These 25 T cell receptor beta chains were sequenced from one sample in a study of T-cell reconstitution after alpha-beta-depleted transplantation in children. Unique molecular identifiers were built into the TCRbeta library. Via MiXCR, TCRdb re-called the PCR reads, giving one row per CDR3 protein. The table records some 600,000 distinct CDR3 sequences, roughly 13% of them present only once. The sequenced sample was PBMCs, mostly from graft donor cells, obtained 360 days after TCRalphabeta/CD19-depleted stem cell transplant. These TCRs come from a male patient aged 10-17 years who had a stem cell transplant for acute myeloid leukemia, so the T cells may come from the graft donor.

This clonotype was seen only a few times. The rearrangement joins TRBV20-1 to TRBJ2-1; 11 nucleotides match TRBD2. This CDR3 comprises 14 residues. V trimming: 6 bases; J trimming: 6 bases; junction bases outside the gene matches: 7. Germline V lookup: CDR1 DFQATT, CDR2 SNEGSKA (reference sequence). CDR3 sequence: CSAPRTSGFNEQFF. In DNA form, the CDR3 reads TGCAGTGCCCCGAGGACTAGCGGGTTCAATGAGCAGTTCTTC.

This clonotype was seen a few times. The chain employs TRBV13 and TRBJ2-3; TRBD2 aligns across 16 bases. The CDR3 spans 21 residues. CDR1 PRHDT and CDR2 FYEKMQ come from the germline V gene (reference sequence). The trim removed 4 bases at V and 4 bases at J, leaving 17 bases unmatched. The CDR3: CASSSGTPGLAGGPFPDTQYF. CDR3 DNA sequence: TGTGCCAGCAGCTCCGGGACCCCGGGACTAGCGGGGGGGCCTTTCCCAGATACGCAGTATTTT.

This chain links TRBV7-8 with TRBJ2-7; D uncertain. Between the trimmed V and J ends, which lost 5 bases and 2 bases, there was a span of 13 bases. Germline CDR1 reads SGHVS; CDR2 reads FQNEAQ. CDR3 length: 14 residues. The CDR3 DNA sequence: TGTGCCAGCAGCCTAAATACTCTAACCTACGAGCAGTACTTC. This encodes CASSLNTLTYEQYF.

This clonotype was seen many times. V usage is TRBV29-1 and J usage is TRBJ2-7; TRBD1 matches 7 bases. J gave up 7 bases and V 4 bases, and 10 bases lay outside the gene matches. This CDR3 is built from 13 residues. Germline V gene sequence: CDR1 SQVTM, CDR2 ANQGSEA. CDR3 DNA: TGCAGCGTTGGACTTAGGGGGCCGGGGGAGCAGTACTTC. Protein sequence: CSVGLRGPGEQYF.

This clonotype was found many times. The chain combines TRBV7-9 with TRBJ2-3; TRBD2 is a possible D gene (6 bases). There are 16 residues in the CDR3. Per germline, CDR1 SEHNR and CDR2 FQNEAQ (reference sequence). The V gene lost 1 base and the J gene lost 0 bases, with 11 bases spanning the gap. Written as DNA, the CDR3 is TGTGCCAGCAGCTTAGGGCTAGCGCCGAGCACAGATACGCAGTATTTT. Translating gives CASSLGLAPSTDTQYF.

The gene calls are TRBV5-1 and TRBJ1-2; 7 bases agree with TRBD1. V shed 4 bases, J shed 2 bases, and the junction held 8 bases outside the gene matches. CDR3 length equals 15 residues. The germline V gene has CDR1 SGHRS and CDR2 YFSETQ. CDR3 coding DNA: TGCGCCAGCAGCCCCCGGGACAGCTCCAACTATGGCTACACCTTC. This codes for CASSPRDSSNYGYTF.

This clonotype was found a few times. The V call is TRBV7-2, the J call TRBJ2-3; D perhaps matches TRBD1 (5 bases). Trimming took 5 bases from V and 4 from J, leaving 16 bases between them. This CDR3 has 15 residues. Germline V gene data show CDR1 as SGHTA and CDR2 as FQGNSA. This chain's CDR3 is CASSLYGEGADTQYF. CDR3 coding DNA: TGTGCCAGCAGCCTATACGGAGAAGGGGCAGATACGCAGTATTTT.

There are a few counts of this clonotype. J is TRBJ2-6 and V is TRBV12-3 or TRBV12-4; D is possibly TRBD1 or TRBD2 (5 bases each). CDR3 length: 14 residues. The ends were cut back, 4 bases at V and 4 bases at J, with 8 bases in the middle. The DNA for the CDR3 is TGTGCCAGCAGTTGGGGGACGGGGGCCAACGTCCTGACTTTC. Its protein product is CASSWGTGANVLTF.

This clonotype occurred many times. The rearrangement uses TRBV25-1 and TRBJ1-6; D gene ambiguous. V dropped 4 bases and J dropped 13 bases, with 11 bases sitting between them. The CDR3 is 12 residues long. Germline V gives CDR1 MGHDK, CDR2 SYGVNS. The CDR3 reads CASSASSAPLHF. CDR3 in DNA: TGTGCCAGCAGTGCGTCGTCAGCGCCCCTCCACTTT.

This clonotype was detected a few times. The DNA for the CDR3 is TGCGCCAGCAGCCAAGAATTCTGGGCCCCCGAGCAGTACTTC. Its protein product is CASSQEFWAPEQYF. This rearrangement joins TRBV4-3 to TRBJ2-7; D not certain. CDR3 length equals 14 residues. V was clipped by 0 bases and J by 6 bases, with 12 bases between them. CDR1 LGHNA and CDR2 YSLEER come from the germline V gene.

This clonotype has a count of ten or more. The genes are TRBV7-3 and TRBJ1-1, with 9 bases that match TRBD1. This CDR3 has 17 amino acids. Germline CDR1 and CDR2: SGHTA and FQGTGA. After removal of 5 bases from V and 1 base from J, the junction contained 11 bases not matched to a gene. DNA of the CDR3: TGTGCCAGCAGCCCCGTTGGGACAGGGAGGAGGAACACTGAAGCTTTCTTT. It is translated as CASSPVGTGRRNTEAFF.

The gene calls are TRBV25-1 and TRBJ2-1; 7 bases are a match to TRBD2. CDR1 is MGHDK and CDR2 is SYGVNS in the germline V gene. The CDR3 is 14 amino acids. Losses at the gene ends were 5 bases for V and 9 bases for J; bases not matched to a gene: 10. DNA of the CDR3: TGTGCCAGCAGTCAAAGCGGGACCCCTCGTGAGCAGTTCTTC. Translating it yields CASSQSGTPREQFF.

This clonotype was seen more than once but under ten times. The gene calls are TRBV29-1 and TRBJ2-7; tentative D call: TRBD1 (5 bases). The V end was cut by 7 bases, the J end by 0 bases, with 13 bases between. CDR1 and CDR2 (germline): SQVTM, ANQGSEA. The CDR3 covers 13 residues. The CDR3 nucleotides are TGCAGCGGTGCAAGGGGCTCCTCCTACGAGCAGTACTTC. As protein: CSGARGSSYEQYF.

This chain connects TRBV7-2 to TRBJ2-3; D is uncertain. The CDR3 is made up of 14 amino acids. V was shortened by 1 base and J by 5 bases, with 10 bases between the two germline ends. The germline CDR1 and CDR2 sequences are SGHTA and FQGNSA. The CDR3 loop reads CASSLGVLGDTQYF. The DNA of the CDR3 is TGTGCCAGCAGCTTAGGTGTTCTTGGAGATACGCAGTATTTT. The full variable domain, its missing parts supplied by reference TRBV7-2 and TRBJ2-3, is GAGVSQSPSNKVTEKGKDVELRCDPISGHTALYWYRQSLGQGLEFLIYFQGNSAPDKSGLPSDRFSAERTGGSVSTLTIQRTQQEDSAVYLCASSLGVLGDTQYFGPGTRLTVL.

The chain has TRBV3-1 and TRBJ2-7, with a weak D call TRBD2 (5 bases). V was shortened by 4 bases and J by 7 bases, with 8 bases between the two germline ends. This CDR3 contains 11 residues. In germline, CDR1 is LGHDT, CDR2 YNNKEL (reference sequence). CDR3 DNA sequence: TGTGCCAGCAGCCGCAGAGGGGAGCAGTACTTC. This gives the protein CASSRRGEQYF.

Worth noting for this clonotype: At one of its ends the junction is not consistent with the germline gene, which may arise from a read error. For the CDR3, the DNA is TGTGCCCGCAGTTTACCCGCAGGCGCGGGACCCCTAGCCAAAAACATTCAGTACTTC. Protein sequence: CARSLPAGAGPLAKNIQYF. The rearrangement joins TRBV12-3 or TRBV12-4 to TRBJ2-4; TRBD2 might be the D (6 bases). This CDR3 comprises 19 residues.

This clonotype was recorded a few times. The J gene is TRBJ2-3, the V gene TRBV27; the D call may be TRBD1 or TRBD2 (6 bases each). V dropped 1 base and J dropped 1 base, with 12 bases sitting between them. The CDR3 length is 16 residues. The germline gives CDR1 MNHEY, CDR2 SMNVEV (reference sequence). As DNA, the CDR3 is TGTGCCAGCAGTTTATATAGGGGGGATGGCACAGATACGCAGTATTTT. The encoded protein is CASSLYRGDGTDTQYF.

This clonotype turned up a few times. The chain carries TRBV24-1 and TRBJ2-3; D is uncertain. This CDR3 comprises 15 residues. Trimming took 0 bases from V and 2 from J, leaving 8 bases between them. The germline V gene encodes CDR1 KGHDR and CDR2 SFDVKD. The CDR3 coding sequence is TGTGCCACCAGTGATTTGACTCCCTTCACAGATACGCAGTATTTT. Translated: CATSDLTPFTDTQYF.

The chain carries TRBV5-1 and TRBJ2-1; D is undetermined. Trimming took off 1 base at V and 5 bases at J, with 7 bases between the two ends. Germline-derived CDR1 and CDR2 are SGHRS and YFSETQ. The CDR3 runs 13 residues. The CDR3 loop is CASSLLSDNEQFF. DNA for the CDR3: TGCGCCAGCAGCTTGTTGTCTGACAATGAGCAGTTCTTC.

The J gene is TRBJ2-1, the V gene TRBV19, with 7 positions matching TRBD1. This CDR3 contains 15 residues. CDR1 and CDR2 from the germline V gene are LNHDA and SQIVND (reference sequence). With V trimmed by 7 bases and J by 1 base, 7 bases remained unmatched. CDR3 sequence (DNA): TGTGCCAGTAATCCGAGACAGGGTTCCTACAATGAGCAGTTCTTC. It is translated as CASNPRQGSYNEQFF.

The gene calls are TRBV11-2 and TRBJ2-5, with D tentatively TRBD1 (6 bases). V gave up 4 bases and J gave up 0 bases, with 21 bases separating them. CDR3 length equals 18 residues. Germline CDR1 is SGHAT and CDR2 is FQNNGV. CDR3 residues: CASSYLVTGTKYQETQYF. The CDR3 DNA is TGTGCCAGCAGCTATTTAGTTACCGGGACAAAGTACCAAGAGACCCAGTACTTC.

The chain joins TRBV11-2 to TRBJ1-2; D not resolved. V was pared by 3 bases and J by 6 bases, with 8 bases between. From germline, CDR1 is SGHAT and CDR2 FQNNGV. The CDR3 has 12 amino acids. The CDR3 DNA sequence: TGTGCCAGCAGCTTCAACGGGGATGGCTACACCTTC. It encodes CASSFNGDGYTF.

In its sample, this clonotype was seen many times. The rearrangement links TRBV28 to TRBJ2-5, with 10 bases aligning to TRBD1. CDR1 MDHEN and CDR2 SYDVKM come from the germline V gene. The CDR3 consists of 18 residues. V shed 2 bases and J 7 bases; nucleotides not matched to a gene: 16. The CDR3 DNA is TGTGCCAGCAGTTTACTTACCAGAGGACAGGGGGAATATGGGACCCAGTACTTC. Protein: CASSLLTRGQGEYGTQYF.

The V and J genes are TRBV6-2 or TRBV6-3 and TRBJ2-5; the D gene is possibly TRBD2 (6 bases). Germline CDR1 and CDR2: MNHEY and SVGEGT. V was clipped by 8 bases and J by 1 base, with 26 bases between them. The CDR3 has 18 amino acids. CDR3: CASGPIGYGGRAQETQYF. The CDR3 DNA reads as TGTGCCAGCGGCCCGATAGGATACGGGGGAAGGGCCCAAGAGACCCAGTACTTC.

In this sample, this clonotype turned up a few times. The CDR3 loop is CAIPEGHEQFF. In DNA, the CDR3 is TGCGCCATTCCGGAGGGCCATGAGCAGTTCTTC. The V call is TRBV23-1, the J call TRBJ2-1, with D tentatively TRBD2 (6 bases). TRBV23-1 is annotated as an ORF whose role is uncertain. Trimming left V 10 bases short and J 8 bases short, with 12 bases between. This CDR3 is 11 amino acids long.